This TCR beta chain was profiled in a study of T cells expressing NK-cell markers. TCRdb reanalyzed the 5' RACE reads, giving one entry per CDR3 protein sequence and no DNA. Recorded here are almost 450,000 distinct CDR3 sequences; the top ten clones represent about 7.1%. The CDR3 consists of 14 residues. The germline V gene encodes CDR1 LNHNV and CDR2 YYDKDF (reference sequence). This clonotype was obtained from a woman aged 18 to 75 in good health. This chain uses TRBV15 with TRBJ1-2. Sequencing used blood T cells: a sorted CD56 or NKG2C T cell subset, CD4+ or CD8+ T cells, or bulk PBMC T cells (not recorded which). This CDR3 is CATSRDRNPYGYTF. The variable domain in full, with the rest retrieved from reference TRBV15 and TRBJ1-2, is DAMVIQNPRYQVTQFGKPVTLSCSQTLNHNVMYWYQQKSSQAPKLLFHYYDKDFNNEADTPDNFQSRRPNTSFCFLDIRSPGLGDTAMYLCATSRDRNPYGYTFGSGTRLTVV.